This record looks at one TCR beta chain sequence and its context. In the study's own analysis: By means of reference gene primer amplification, nucleated cell counts were estimated. Assay used: immunoSEQ multiplex PCR; TCRdb lists only in-frame clones, some missing. V, J and clone size are those of that table, while D and trimming were read from the DNA. Counted here are more than 85,000 clones, roughly 79% occurring once; the ten biggest clones make up about 9.4%. This entry belongs to a study of blood T cell repertoires in COVID-19. Overall study: COVID-19 samples from acute and convalescent phases originated in the United States, Italy and Spain. T cells, B-cell-depleted T cells, or PBMCs provided the cDNA or gDNA that served as material.

This TCR was recovered from a man in his 70s with acute or convalescent COVID-19. The source material was peripheral blood.

The CDR3 coding sequence is TGTGCCTGGATTCGGGGACAGGGCCCATTTGGCTACACCTTC. Translation gives CAWIRGQGPFGYTF. This chain connects TRBV30 to TRBJ1-2; 9 bases match TRBD1. The CDR3 covers 14 residues. Trimming removed 4 bases from V and 7 bases from J; junction bases left unmatched: 10. In germline, CDR1 is GTSNPN, CDR2 SVGIG (reference sequence).